The 18 T cell receptor beta chains in this list originate from one sample, sequenced in a study of blood T cell repertoires in COVID-19. Produced via immunoSEQ multiplex PCR; TCRdb's table is partial and in-frame only. Of approximately 190,000 clones listed, around 82% are singletons. The sample comprised PBMCs or T cells enriched from blood (not recorded which). These receptors were obtained from a woman aged 55 to 70 with acute COVID-19.

The gene calls are TRBV27 and TRBJ2-6; D unclear. The germline V gene has CDR1 MNHEY and CDR2 SMNVEV (reference sequence). The CDR3 has 16 residues. Trimming left V 1 base short and J 4 bases short, with 11 bases between. CDR3 protein: CASSLWQVSGANVLTF. The CDR3 DNA sequence: TGTGCCAGCAGTTTATGGCAGGTATCCGGGGCCAACGTCCTGACTTTC.

This chain connects TRBV15 to TRBJ1-2; D gene uncertain. The CDR3 extends over 11 amino acids. The germline CDR1 and CDR2 sequences are LNHNV and YYDKDF (reference sequence). Trimming shortened V by 3 bases and J by 12 bases, and 11 bases separated the two germline ends. The CDR3 coding sequence is TGTGCCACCAGCAGGGGCCCCGTCCACACCTTC. It is translated as CATSRGPVHTF.

The chain uses TRBV7-2 and TRBJ2-3; 13 bases fit TRBD2. CDR3 length: 17 residues. CDR1 and CDR2 (germline): SGHTA, FQGNSA. Trimming took 5 bases from V and 4 from J; bases not matched to a gene: 9. The CDR3 here is CASSLLPGLAGPDTQYF. The DNA of the CDR3 is TGTGCCAGCAGCCTTCTTCCGGGACTAGCGGGGCCAGATACGCAGTATTTT.

The CDR3 DNA sequence: TGTGCCAGCAGTTTATACAGGGTGGGGCTCACTGAAGCTTTCTTT. Protein product: CASSLYRVGLTEAFF. The chain employs TRBV27 and TRBJ1-1; maybe TRBD1 (6 bases). This CDR3 has 15 amino acids. Between the trimmed V and J ends, which lost 1 base and 4 bases, there was a span of 13 bases. CDR1 is MNHEY and CDR2 is SMNVEV in the germline V gene (reference sequence).

V and J are TRBV19 and TRBJ2-1; 9 bases fit TRBD2. In germline, CDR1 is LNHDA, CDR2 SQIVND (reference sequence). The CDR3 has 16 residues. With 6 bases clipped from V and 8 bases from J, the junction kept 14 bases outside the gene matches. The CDR3 DNA sequence: TGTGCCAGTAGCCCCAGGGGAGCGGGGGGCACCGATGAGCAGTTCTTC. Translation: CASSPRGAGGTDEQFF.

The V call is TRBV27, the J call TRBJ2-7; 10 bases align to TRBD2. Germline trimming cut 6 bases from V and 1 base from J; bases unmatched to any gene: 3. The germline CDR1 and CDR2 sequences are MNHEY and SMNVEV (reference sequence). The CDR3 runs to 14 residues. CDR3 bases: TGTGCCAGCAGCCTAGCGGGGGCTTCCTACGAGCAGTACGTC. Amino acids: CASSLAGASYEQYV.

The J gene is TRBJ2-1, the V gene TRBV5-1; D gene uncertain. This CDR3 contains 13 residues. Deletions cut 1 base from V and 10 bases from J, with 12 bases between. Per the germline V gene, CDR1 is SGHRS and CDR2 is YFSETQ. CDR3 sequence: CASSLYFSREQFF. CDR3 sequence (DNA): TGCGCCAGCAGCTTGTATTTCTCACGGGAGCAGTTCTTC.

This clone showed up many times. The J gene is TRBJ2-2, the V gene TRBV18; TRBD2 is a possible D gene (6 bases). V dropped 3 bases and J dropped 2 bases, with 16 bases sitting between them. This CDR3 contains 17 residues. CDR1 and CDR2 (germline): KGHSH, LQKENI. The CDR3 spells CASSPSLTGTNTGELFF. CDR3 coding DNA: TGTGCCAGCTCACCGAGCCTAACCGGGACTAACACCGGGGAGCTGTTTTTT.

This clone was counted only a few times. The chain carries TRBV4-1 and TRBJ2-5, with TRBD2 identical over 7 bases. V shed 1 base, J shed 4 bases, and the junction held 9 bases outside the gene matches. Germline CDR1 is MGHRA and CDR2 is YSYEKL. This CDR3 contains 16 residues. The chain's CDR3 is CASSQVVSGVGETQYF. The CDR3 nucleotides read TGCGCCAGCAGCCAAGTGGTCAGCGGGGTGGGAGAGACCCAGTACTTC.

The rearrangement links TRBV27 to TRBJ2-2, with 8 positions matching TRBD2. With V trimmed by 8 bases and J by 2 bases, 7 bases remained unmatched. This CDR3 region has 15 residues. In germline, CDR1 is MNHEY, CDR2 SMNVEV (reference sequence). Here the CDR3 DNA reads TGTGCCAGCGCCCTCGGGGGGGCTAACACCGGGGAGCTGTTTTTT. Amino acids: CASALGGANTGELFF.

CDR3 sequence: CASSLYNRGLYNEQFF. The CDR3 DNA reads TGTGCCAGCAGTTTATATAACAGGGGATTATACAATGAGCAGTTCTTC. The V call is TRBV28, the J call TRBJ2-1; 7 bases fit TRBD1. The CDR3 loop spans 16 amino acids. Germline V gene data show CDR1 as MDHEN and CDR2 as SYDVKM. V shed 1 base and J 4 bases; nucleotides not matched to a gene: 7.

This chain links TRBV6-6 with TRBJ1-2, with TRBD1 as a possible D gene (6 bases). This CDR3 is built from 15 residues. Trimming cost V 7 bases and J 3 bases, with 18 bases left between them. Germline CDR1 reads MNHNY; CDR2 reads SVGAGI (reference sequence). The CDR3: CASTQQGNFDYGYTF. CDR3 DNA: TGTGCCAGCACCCAACAGGGTAATTTCGACTATGGCTACACCTTC.

The CDR3 protein is CASSFGRGINEKLFF. DNA for the CDR3: TGTGCCAGCAGTTTCGGACGGGGAATTAATGAAAAACTGTTTTTT. This chain joins TRBV27 and TRBJ1-4; no clear D gene. Germline lookup yields CDR1 MNHEY and CDR2 SMNVEV (reference sequence). The CDR3 spans 15 residues. With 3 bases removed from V and 4 bases from J, the gap between germline ends came to 12 bases.

This sequence joins TRBV15 and TRBJ2-1; D gene unclear. Per germline, CDR1 LNHNV and CDR2 YYDKDF (reference sequence). This CDR3 is 13 amino acids long. Trimming cost V 4 bases and J 0 bases, with 4 bases left between them. The DNA for the CDR3 is TGTGCCACCAGCACGGGCTCCTACAATGAGCAGTTCTTC. Protein: CATSTGSYNEQFF.

The chain links TRBV18 to TRBJ2-7; 8 nucleotides agree with TRBD2. CDR3 length: 17 amino acids. CDR1 and CDR2 (germline): KGHSH, LQKENI. V lost 1 base and J lost 4; bases outside the gene matches: 12. The CDR3: CASSPRSSGRLVYEQYF. CDR3 DNA: TGTGCCAGCTCACCACGGTCGAGCGGGAGACTCGTATACGAGCAGTACTTC.

The chain employs TRBV12-3 or TRBV12-4 and TRBJ2-7; TRBD1 agrees at 7 bases. Losses at the gene ends were 5 bases for V and 4 bases for J; bases not matched to a gene: 5. The CDR3 is 13 amino acids. For the CDR3, the DNA is TGTGCCAGCAGTACCGACAGGGCTTACGAGCAGTACTTC. It translates to CASSTDRAYEQYF.

The chain joins TRBV30 to TRBJ2-3, with 8 positions matching TRBD1. CDR1 GTSNPN and CDR2 SVGIG come from the germline V gene (reference sequence). V trimming: 3 bases; J trimming: 4 bases; junction bases outside the gene matches: 9. The CDR3 runs 15 residues. The CDR3 reads CAWSGQGSRADTQYF. For the CDR3, the DNA is TGTGCCTGGAGCGGACAGGGATCGAGGGCAGATACGCAGTATTTT.

V gene TRBV19 combines with J gene TRBJ2-5, with D possibly TRBD2 on 6 matching bases. V lost 10 bases and J 2 bases, leaving 17 bases between the germline ends. CDR3 size: 14 residues. Per germline, CDR1 LNHDA and CDR2 SQIVND (reference sequence). CDR3 sequence (DNA): TGTGCCACCTCGCGGGCGGGGACTCAAGAGACCCAGTACTTC. As protein: CATSRAGTQETQYF.